The 14 T cell receptor beta chains given below trace back to one sample, sequenced in a study of patients and donors after allogeneic stem cell transplantation. TCRdb redid the calling of the RT-PCR reads with MiXCR, one entry per CDR3 protein. This sample has hundreds of thousands of distinct CDR3 sequences, with around two fifths found just once. Sequencing used blood, either unsorted or a sorted T cell fraction (not recorded which). Receptor source: a human donor who was either an allogeneic HSCT recipient or a stem cell or donor lymphocyte infusion donor (not recorded which). It is not recorded whose cells these are; they may come from a transplant donor.

This chain connects TRBV15 to TRBJ2-1; no definite D call. The ends were cut back, 1 base at V and 2 bases at J, with 12 bases in the middle. Germline loops: CDR1 LNHNV, CDR2 YYDKDF (reference sequence). The CDR3 loop spans 16 amino acids. The CDR3 DNA follows: TGTGCCACCAGCAGAGGATTTTCAGTCCCCTACAATGAGCAGTTCTTC. Translation gives CATSRGFSVPYNEQFF.

There are a few counts of this clonotype. This chain links TRBV20-1 with TRBJ2-2; TRBD2 matches at 7 bases. The CDR3 runs to 14 residues. The germline V gene encodes CDR1 DFQATT and CDR2 SNEGSKA (reference sequence). The V and J ends lost 6 bases and 0 bases, in that order; junction bases with no gene match: 4. The CDR3 sequence is CSAPGGTNTGELFF. In nucleotides, the CDR3 is TGCAGTGCGCCCGGGGGGACGAACACCGGGGAGCTGTTTTTT.

This clonotype occurred a few times. The chain carries TRBV4-2 and TRBJ1-5; the match to TRBD1 covers 8 bases. The germline gives CDR1 LGHNA, CDR2 YNFKEQ. Trimming removed 4 bases from V and 6 bases from J; junction bases left unmatched: 5. CDR3 size: 14 residues. Here the CDR3 reads CASSPPGGGQPQHF. CDR3 sequence (DNA): TGTGCCAGCAGCCCCCCAGGGGGCGGTCAGCCCCAGCATTTT.

The CDR3 reads CASRWLAGGEGTQYF. The CDR3 nucleotides are TGTGCCAGCCGTTGGCTAGCGGGGGGAGAGGGCACGCAGTATTTT. The chain couples TRBV27 to TRBJ2-3, with 11 bases aligning to TRBD2. Germline trimming cut 8 bases from V and 9 bases from J; bases unmatched to any gene: 13. The CDR3 runs 15 residues. Per germline, CDR1 MNHEY and CDR2 SMNVEV (reference sequence).

The V call is TRBV12-3 or TRBV12-4, the J call TRBJ1-6, with no clear D. V shed 5 bases and J shed 8 bases, with 19 bases lying between them. The length of the CDR3 is 16 residues. In DNA, the CDR3 is TGTGCCAGCAGTGCTTCAGTAGGTAGTTGGGATTCACCCCTCCACTTT. As protein: CASSASVGSWDSPLHF.

This sequence joins TRBV27 and TRBJ2-7; the match to TRBD1 covers 7 bases. The CDR3 consists of 15 residues. Germline V CDR1 and CDR2: MNHEY, SMNVEV (reference sequence). Trimming removed 6 bases from V and 4 bases from J; junction bases left unmatched: 12. The CDR3 DNA is TGTGCCAGCAGGGCTCCCGGGACAGTGGGGTACGAGCAGTACTTC. The encoded protein is CASRAPGTVGYEQYF.

V gene TRBV5-1 combines with J gene TRBJ2-7, with a possible D match to TRBD1 (5 bases). The germline CDR1 and CDR2 sequences are SGHRS and YFSETQ. CDR3 length: 15 amino acids. Deletions cut 0 bases from V and 3 bases from J, with 13 bases between. The CDR3: CASSLDPGYRYEQYF. Here the CDR3 DNA reads TGCGCCAGCAGCTTGGATCCAGGGTATCGCTACGAGCAGTACTTC. Based on the CDR3 plus reference TRBV5-1 and TRBJ2-7, the full variable domain is KAGVTQTPRYLIKTRGQQVTLSCSPISGHRSVSWYQQTPGQGLQFLFEYFSETQRNKGNFPGRFSGRQFSNSRSEMNVSTLELGDSALYLCASSLDPGYRYEQYFGPGTRLTVT.

V gene TRBV27 combines with J gene TRBJ1-2; tentatively, D is TRBD1 (6 bases). Germline V gene lookup returns CDR1 MNHEY and CDR2 SMNVEV (reference sequence). This CDR3 has 13 amino acids. With 5 bases removed from V and 5 bases from J, the gap between germline ends came to 12 bases. For the CDR3, the DNA is TGTGCCAGCAGTCCCCAAGGGGGGTATGGCTACACCTTC. Amino acid sequence: CASSPQGGYGYTF.

This clonotype was picked up a small number of times. The chain uses TRBV18 and TRBJ1-4; D not certain. This CDR3 contains 14 residues. Per germline, CDR1 KGHSH and CDR2 LQKENI. Trimming removed 0 bases from V and 10 bases from J, with 12 bases in between. CDR3 sequence reads: CASSPPPILGKLFF. The CDR3 DNA follows: TGTGCCAGCTCACCACCGCCCATTTTAGGAAAACTGTTTTTT.

The chain employs TRBV20-1 and TRBJ1-6, with D possibly matching TRBD1 (5 bases). The CDR3 contains 15 residues. V dropped 5 bases and J dropped 9 bases, with 20 bases sitting between them. Per the germline V gene, CDR1 is DFQATT and CDR2 is SNEGSKA (reference sequence). The CDR3, as DNA: TGCAGTGCTTTACCGGGACCTGGGAGTAGTTCACCCCTCCACTTT. It is translated as CSALPGPGSSSPLHF.

The genes are TRBV5-1 and TRBJ1-6; D is ambiguous. This CDR3 comprises 14 residues. Germline loops: CDR1 SGHRS, CDR2 YFSETQ. Trimming pared 0 bases from V and 8 bases from J, leaving 9 bases between. The CDR3 sequence is CASSLDTSDSPLHF. CDR3 coding DNA: TGCGCCAGCAGCTTGGACACATCTGATTCACCCCTCCACTTT.

This clonotype appeared a few times. The rearrangement joins TRBV3-1 to TRBJ2-1; tentatively, D is TRBD2 (6 bases). Trimming removed 0 bases at V and 9 bases at J, with 15 bases between. CDR1 is LGHDT and CDR2 is YNNKEL in the germline V gene (reference sequence). The CDR3 loop spans 15 amino acids. CDR3 in DNA: TGTGCCAGCAGCCAAGATCCAACTAGCCGAGGTGAGCAGTTCTTC. This codes for CASSQDPTSRGEQFF.

This clonotype turned up a few times. The chain combines TRBV12-3 or TRBV12-4 with TRBJ1-4; D might be TRBD1 (6 bases). This CDR3 spans 16 amino acids. V was trimmed by 5 bases and J by 0 bases, leaving 13 bases between them. The CDR3: CASSQGTATTNEKLFF. CDR3 bases: TGTGCCAGCAGTCAGGGGACCGCCACAACTAATGAAAAACTGTTTTTT.

The V gene is TRBV24-1, the J gene TRBJ2-3; the D is unclear. In germline, CDR1 is KGHDR, CDR2 SFDVKD. V lost 2 bases to trimming and J lost 0 bases, with 11 bases between them. This CDR3 is 16 amino acids long. The CDR3 reads CATSDWWGSSTDTQYF. The CDR3 coding sequence is TGTGCCACCAGTGATTGGTGGGGTTCTAGCACAGATACGCAGTATTTT.